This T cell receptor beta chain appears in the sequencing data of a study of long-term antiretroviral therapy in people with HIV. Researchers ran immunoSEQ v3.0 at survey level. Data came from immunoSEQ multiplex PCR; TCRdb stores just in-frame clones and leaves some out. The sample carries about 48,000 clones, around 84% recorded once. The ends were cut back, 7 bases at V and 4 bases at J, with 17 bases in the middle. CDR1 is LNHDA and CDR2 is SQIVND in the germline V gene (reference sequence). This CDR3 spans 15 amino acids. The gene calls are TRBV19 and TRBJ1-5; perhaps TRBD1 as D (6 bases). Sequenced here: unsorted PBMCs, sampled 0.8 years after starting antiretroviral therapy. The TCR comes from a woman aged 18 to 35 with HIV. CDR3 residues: CASNPPRGMNQPQHF. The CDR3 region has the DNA TGTGCCAGTAACCCCCCTAGGGGGATGAATCAGCCCCAGCATTTT.